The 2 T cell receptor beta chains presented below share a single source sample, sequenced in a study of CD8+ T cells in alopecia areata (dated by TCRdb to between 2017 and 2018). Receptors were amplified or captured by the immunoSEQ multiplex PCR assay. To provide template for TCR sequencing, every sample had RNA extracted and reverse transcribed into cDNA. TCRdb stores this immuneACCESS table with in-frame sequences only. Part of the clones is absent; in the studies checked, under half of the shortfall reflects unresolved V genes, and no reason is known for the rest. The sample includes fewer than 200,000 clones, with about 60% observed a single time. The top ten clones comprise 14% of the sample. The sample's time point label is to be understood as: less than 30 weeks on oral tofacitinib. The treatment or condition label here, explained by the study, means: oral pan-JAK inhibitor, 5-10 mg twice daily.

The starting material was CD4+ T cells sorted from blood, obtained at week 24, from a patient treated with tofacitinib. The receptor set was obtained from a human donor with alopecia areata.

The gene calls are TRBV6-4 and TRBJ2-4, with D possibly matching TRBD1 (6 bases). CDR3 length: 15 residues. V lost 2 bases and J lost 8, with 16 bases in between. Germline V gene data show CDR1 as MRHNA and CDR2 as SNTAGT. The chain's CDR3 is CASSDHWGPRDIQYF. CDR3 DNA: TGTGCCAGCAGTGACCACTGGGGGCCCAGGGACATTCAGTACTTC.

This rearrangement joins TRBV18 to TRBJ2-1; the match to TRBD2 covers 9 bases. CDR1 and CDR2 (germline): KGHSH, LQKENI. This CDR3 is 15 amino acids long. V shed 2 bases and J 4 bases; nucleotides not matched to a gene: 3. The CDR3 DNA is TGTGCCAGCTCACCATCTAGCGGGGATTACAATGAGCAGTTCTTC. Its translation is CASSPSSGDYNEQFF. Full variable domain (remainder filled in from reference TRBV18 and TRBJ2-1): NAGVMQNPRHLVRRRGQEARLRCSPMKGHSHVYWYRQLPEEGLKFMVYLQKENIIDESGMPKERFSAEFPKEGPSILRIQQVVRGDSAAYFCASSPSSGDYNEQFFGPGTRLTVL.